This T cell receptor (beta chain) derives from a study of shared clonotypes between healthy human individuals. Overall study context: Donors consisted of two women and a few men between 18 and 49. Study-level results: Compared with memory subsets, naive subsets generally had larger estimated richness.

CDR1 and CDR2 from the germline V gene are LGHNA and YNFKEQ. The CDR3 is made up of 13 amino acids. Note on this clone: Its antigen is still unknown. Its ends do not fully match the called genes, so a read error is possible.

The naive CD8 subset, CD45RO-negative cells positively selected for CCR7, excluded terminally differentiated effector memory CD45RA+ cells. Sequencing was performed with immunoSEQ multiplex PCR; in TCRdb, only in-frame clones are kept and a portion is missing. The table shows over 2,000,000 clones, with around 93% occurring only once. The V and J genes are TRBV4-2 and TRBJ1-2, with a tentative D call TRBD1 (5 bases). The TCR comes from a man in his late teens or twenties in good health. Some clones in this sample may be carry-over from other donors' samples. The sample was naive CD8+ T cells from PBMCs. The CDR3 region is CASSPERGDPALF. The CDR3 DNA reads as TGTGCCAGCAGCCCAGAAAGAGGGGACCCAGCGCTCTTC.